This T cell receptor (beta chain) was recovered during a study of cytomegalovirus exposure and HLA in healthy donors. Study outcomes and limitations: Some V segments could not be told apart, so they were left out, TRBV6-2 and TRBV6-3 among them.

In the PCR, 60 Vbeta and 13 Jbeta primers were used. Authors' processing steps: Later work found 65 million to 100 million unique TCR beta chains, with roughly 11 million shared. Sequenced by immunoSEQ multiplex PCR; TCRdb stores in-frame clones only, minus some. The V and J calls and clone size were taken over from that table, and D and trimming were inferred from the DNA. The sample holds fewer than 20,000 clones, 70% to 85% seen once. In regard to this clone: Its specificity is unknown.

Germline values: CDR1 SNHLY, CDR2 FYNNEI. The CDR3 length is 15 residues. V dropped 1 base and J dropped 5; count of bases not matched to a gene: 6. The receptor comes from a human donor in good health. Sequencing was performed on PBMCs. This chain joins TRBV2 and TRBJ1-1; TRBD1 matches 8 bases. The CDR3 region is CASSEENRGDTEAFF. CDR3 sequence (DNA): TGTGCCAGCAGTGAAGAAAACAGGGGGGATACTGAAGCTTTCTTT.